Ten or more counts support the clone carrying this TCR beta chain. What it binds is unknown. This entry comes from a study of blood T cells in healthy people across ages. Study-wide points: Unsorted PBMCs prevented conclusive naive versus antigen-experienced comparison. TCR beta diversity, measured per million T cells, fell in a roughly linear way with age.

This CDR3 region has 13 residues. V shed 3 bases and J shed 9 bases, with 15 bases lying between them. The germline CDR1 and CDR2 sequences are KGHSH and LQKENI. Alongside a J-beta primer mix, a sample-barcoded 5' primer served in a second PCR lasting about 7 to 11 cycles. TCRdb processed the 5' RACE reads anew with MiXCR; each CDR3 protein has one entry. This table has around 870,000 distinct CDR3 sequences, 29% appearing once. This sequence was found in an elderly woman in good health. The specimen was blood. The chain uses TRBV18 and TRBJ2-7, with D maybe TRBD1 (6 bases). The DNA for the CDR3 is TGTGCCAGCTCACCGACTAACAGGGCCGGGCAGTACTTC. It codes for CASSPTNRAGQYF.